This TCR beta chain derives from a study of cytomegalovirus exposure and HLA in healthy donors. As for the study in general: The roughly 700 first-cohort repertoires and the roughly 130 validation repertoires shared the same platform, a later analysis reported. Study-wide points: Subsequent analysis found a tendency for first-cohort TCR clusters to co-occur within the 120 validation repertoires. Specificity for CMV antigens was confirmed in vitro for a few of the CMV-associated chains. Cytomegalovirus association was assigned to about 150 TCR beta chains.

In regard to this clone: Its specificity is unknown.

The data were produced by immunoSEQ multiplex PCR, yet TCRdb's version contains in-frame clones alone and is incomplete. This table holds tens of thousands of clones, nearly 98% found once. Trimming left V 3 bases short and J 1 base short, with 15 bases between. Germline V gene sequence: CDR1 LNHDA, CDR2 SQIVND (reference sequence). The CDR3 is made up of 16 amino acids. Sequenced input: PBMCs. The chain is built from TRBV19 and TRBJ1-1; TRBD1 is a possible D gene (6 bases). This sequence originates from a woman aged 18-29 years in good health and CMV-seropositive. This CDR3 reads CASSILGGARNTEAFF. Here the CDR3 DNA reads TGTGCCAGTAGTATCCTCGGGGGGGCACGGAACACTGAAGCTTTCTTT.